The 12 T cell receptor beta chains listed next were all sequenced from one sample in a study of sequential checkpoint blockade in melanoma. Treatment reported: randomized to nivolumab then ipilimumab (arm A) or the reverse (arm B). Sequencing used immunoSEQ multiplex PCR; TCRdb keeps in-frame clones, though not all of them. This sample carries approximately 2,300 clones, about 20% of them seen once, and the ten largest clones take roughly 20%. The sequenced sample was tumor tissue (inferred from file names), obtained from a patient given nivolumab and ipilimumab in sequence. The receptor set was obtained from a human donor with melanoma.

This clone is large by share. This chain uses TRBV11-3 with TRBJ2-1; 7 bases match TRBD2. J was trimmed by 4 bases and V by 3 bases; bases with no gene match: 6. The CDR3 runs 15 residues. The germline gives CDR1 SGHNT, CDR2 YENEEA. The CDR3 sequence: CASSLISGAYNEQFF. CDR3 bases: TGTGCCAGCAGCTTGATCAGCGGGGCTTACAATGAGCAGTTCTTC.

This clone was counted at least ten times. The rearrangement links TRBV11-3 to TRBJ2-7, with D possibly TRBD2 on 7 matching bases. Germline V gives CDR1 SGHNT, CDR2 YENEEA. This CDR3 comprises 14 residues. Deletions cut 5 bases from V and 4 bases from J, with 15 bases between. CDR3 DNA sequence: TGTGCCAGCAGCCAAAGCCGGGGGGCTTACGAGCAGTACTTC. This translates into CASSQSRGAYEQYF.

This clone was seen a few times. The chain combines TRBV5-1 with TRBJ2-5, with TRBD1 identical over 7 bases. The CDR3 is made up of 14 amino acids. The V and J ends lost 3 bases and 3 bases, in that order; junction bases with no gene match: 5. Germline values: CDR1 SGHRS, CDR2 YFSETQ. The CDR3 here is CASSYPGQKETQYF. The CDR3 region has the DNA TGCGCCAGCAGCTACCCGGGACAGAAAGAGACCCAGTACTTC.

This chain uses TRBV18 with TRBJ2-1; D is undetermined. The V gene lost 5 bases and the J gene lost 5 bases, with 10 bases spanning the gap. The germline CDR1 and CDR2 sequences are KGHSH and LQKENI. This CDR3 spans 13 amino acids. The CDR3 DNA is TGTGCCAGCTCAATGGCTAGAAACAATGAGCAGTTCTTC. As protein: CASSMARNNEQFF.

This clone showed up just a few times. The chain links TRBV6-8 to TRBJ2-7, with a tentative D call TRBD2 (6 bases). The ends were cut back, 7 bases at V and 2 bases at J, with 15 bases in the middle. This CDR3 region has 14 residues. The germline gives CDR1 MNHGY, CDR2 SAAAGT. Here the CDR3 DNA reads TGTGCCAGCACCCGGGACTCTTCCCCCTACGAGCAGTACTTC. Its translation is CASTRDSSPYEQYF.

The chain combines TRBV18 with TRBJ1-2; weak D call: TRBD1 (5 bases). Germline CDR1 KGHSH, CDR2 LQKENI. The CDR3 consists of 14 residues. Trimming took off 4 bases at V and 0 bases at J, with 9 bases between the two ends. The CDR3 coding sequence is TGTGCCAGCTCACGGGCAGGGACTAACTATGGCTACACCTTC. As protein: CASSRAGTNYGYTF. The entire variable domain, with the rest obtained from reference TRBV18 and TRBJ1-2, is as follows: NAGVMQNPRHLVRRRGQEARLRCSPMKGHSHVYWYRQLPEEGLKFMVYLQKENIIDESGMPKERFSAEFPKEGPSILRIQQVVRGDSAAYFCASSRAGTNYGYTFGSGTRLTVV.

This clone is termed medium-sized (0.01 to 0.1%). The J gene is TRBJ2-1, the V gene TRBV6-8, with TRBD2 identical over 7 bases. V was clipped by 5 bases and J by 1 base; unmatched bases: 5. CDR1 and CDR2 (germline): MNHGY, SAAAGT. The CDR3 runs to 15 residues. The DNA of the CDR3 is TGTGCCAGCAGTCCGGGGGGTTTGTCCTACAATGAGCAGTTCTTC. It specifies CASSPGGLSYNEQFF.

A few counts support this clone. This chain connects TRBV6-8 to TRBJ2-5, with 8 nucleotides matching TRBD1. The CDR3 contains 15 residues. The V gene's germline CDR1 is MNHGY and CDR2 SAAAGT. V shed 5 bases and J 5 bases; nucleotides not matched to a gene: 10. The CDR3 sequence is CASSDLRTGIETQYF. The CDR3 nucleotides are TGTGCCAGCAGTGACCTAAGGACAGGGATCGAGACCCAGTACTTC.

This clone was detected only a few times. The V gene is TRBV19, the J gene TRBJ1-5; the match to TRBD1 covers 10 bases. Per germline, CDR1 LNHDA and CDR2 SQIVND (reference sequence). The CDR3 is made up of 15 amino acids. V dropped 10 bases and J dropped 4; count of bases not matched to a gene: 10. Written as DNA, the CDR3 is TGTGCCACCCAGCGGGACAGGGGTTGGAATCAGCCCCAGCATTTT. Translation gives CATQRDRGWNQPQHF.

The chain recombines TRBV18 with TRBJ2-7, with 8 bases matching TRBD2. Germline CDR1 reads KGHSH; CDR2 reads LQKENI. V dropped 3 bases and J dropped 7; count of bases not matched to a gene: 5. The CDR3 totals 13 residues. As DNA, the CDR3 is TGTGCCAGCTCACCCGGGAGGGCCGGGGAGCAGTACTTC. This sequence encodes CASSPGRAGEQYF.

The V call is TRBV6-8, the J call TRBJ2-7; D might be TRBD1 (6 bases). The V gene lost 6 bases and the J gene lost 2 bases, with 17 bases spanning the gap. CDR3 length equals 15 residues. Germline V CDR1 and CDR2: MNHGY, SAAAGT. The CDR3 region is CASSRYISGAYEQYF. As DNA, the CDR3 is TGTGCCAGCAGCCGTTACATATCAGGGGCCTACGAGCAGTACTTC.

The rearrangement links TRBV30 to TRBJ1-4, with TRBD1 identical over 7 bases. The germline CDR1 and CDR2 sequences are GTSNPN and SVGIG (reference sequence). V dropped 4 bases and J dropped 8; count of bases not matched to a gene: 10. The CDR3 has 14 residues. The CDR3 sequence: CAWKETGRGEKLFF. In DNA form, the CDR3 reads TGTGCCTGGAAGGAGACAGGGCGAGGAGAAAAACTGTTTTTT.